These 26 T cell receptor beta chains originate from one sample sequenced in a study of T cells in Graves' hyperthyroidism and ophthalmopathy. Amplified TCR beta CDR3 regions derived from RNA transcripts. During a first-round RT-PCR of the TCR CDR3, the HTBI primer set was used. MiXCR was run by TCRdb on the multiplex PCR reads, yielding one entry per CDR3 protein. Of approximately 520,000 distinct CDR3 sequences in the sample, less than 25% were seen once. The source material was blood. These receptors all come from a man between 18 and 35 years old with Graves' hyperthyroidism.

Many counts were recorded for this clonotype. V gene TRBV30 combines with J gene TRBJ2-2, with D hard to call. The V gene lost 3 bases and the J gene lost 3 bases, with 5 bases spanning the gap. This CDR3 contains 12 residues. Germline V lookup: CDR1 GTSNPN, CDR2 SVGIG (reference sequence). In nucleotides, the CDR3 is TGTGCCTGGAGCGACGACACCGGGGAGCTGTTTTTT. It yields the protein CAWSDDTGELFF.

This rearrangement joins TRBV20-1 to TRBJ2-5; D call uncertain. Germline loops: CDR1 DFQATT, CDR2 SNEGSKA (reference sequence). The CDR3 consists of 13 residues. The V end was cut by 2 bases, the J end by 1 base, with 8 bases between. Written as DNA, the CDR3 is TGCAGTGCTAGAATCCCATCCCAAGAGACCCAGTACTTC. Its translation: CSARIPSQETQYF.

This clonotype was seen many times. This chain connects TRBV10-3 to TRBJ1-2; tentatively, D is TRBD1 (5 bases). Germline V gene sequence: CDR1 ENHRY, CDR2 SYGVKD. V lost 2 bases and J 3 bases, leaving 7 bases between the germline ends. The CDR3 sequence is 13 residues long. The CDR3 sequence is CAISEVRDYGYTF. The CDR3 nucleotides read TGTGCCATCAGTGAGGTCAGGGACTATGGCTACACCTTC.

The V call is TRBV28, the J call TRBJ2-7; 13 nucleotides align to TRBD2. Germline V gene data show CDR1 as MDHEN and CDR2 as SYDVKM. The CDR3 has 15 amino acids. The junction had 3 bases not matched to a gene; V was cut back by 2 bases and J by 5 bases. CDR3 in amino acids: CASSLDGLAGDEQYF. In DNA, the CDR3 is TGTGCCAGCAGTTTAGATGGACTAGCGGGAGACGAGCAGTACTTC.

Ten or more counts support this clonotype. V is TRBV19 and J is TRBJ1-1; D remains ambiguous. CDR1 is LNHDA and CDR2 is SQIVND in the germline V gene (reference sequence). This CDR3 is 15 amino acids long. V lost 7 bases and J 0 bases, leaving 15 bases between the germline ends. In DNA form, the CDR3 reads TGTGCCAGTAAGTTTCGGGCTTCTGTGAACACTGAAGCTTTCTTT. It is translated as CASKFRASVNTEAFF.

In its sample, this clonotype was seen once. A much more abundant neighbour one base away suggests this may be a read error. The chain couples TRBV6-5 to TRBJ2-7; no clear D. The CDR3 is 14 residues long. Per the germline V gene, CDR1 is MNHEY and CDR2 is SVGAGI. CDR3 protein: CASSYSPTGYEQCF. The CDR3 DNA sequence: TGTGCCAGCAGTTACTCCCCTACTGGATACGAGCAGTGCTTC.

The chain uses TRBV2 and TRBJ2-7; either TRBD1 or TRBD2 may fit D (5 bases each). In germline, CDR1 is SNHLY, CDR2 FYNNEI. Trimming shortened V by 3 bases and J by 4 bases, and 13 bases separated the two germline ends. This CDR3 contains 14 residues. The DNA of the CDR3 is TGTGCCAGCAGTGATGGGACCTGGCAGTACGAGCAGTACTTC. It yields the protein CASSDGTWQYEQYF.

CDR3 nucleotides: TGTGCCAGCAGTGCAGTTGACAGGGACTACGAGCAGTACTTC. It is translated as CASSAVDRDYEQYF. The J gene is TRBJ2-7, the V gene TRBV6-2 or TRBV6-3, with 7 bases that match TRBD1. There are 14 residues in the CDR3. CDR1 is MNHEY, CDR2 SVGEGT, per germline. The J segment lost 3 bases and the V segment lost 5 bases, leaving 7 bases of the junction unmatched.

This clonotype occurred many times. The CDR3 nucleotides are TGTGCCAGCAGCTTAGACGGACAGGGAGGGGAGGCCCAGTACTTC. This encodes CASSLDGQGGEAQYF. The chain links TRBV7-8 to TRBJ2-5; perhaps TRBD1 as D (8 bases). The V end lost 1 base, the J end lost 9 bases, and 18 bases lay between the germline ends. The CDR3 is 15 residues long. Germline CDR1 reads SGHVS; CDR2 reads FQNEAQ.

A note on this clonotype: Without the conserved terminal phenylalanine or tryptophan, this CDR3 likely stems from a read error. The genes are TRBV3-1 and TRBJ1-1; D call uncertain. V lost 1 base and J 5 bases, leaving 14 bases between the germline ends. From germline, CDR1 is LGHDT and CDR2 YNNKEL (reference sequence). This CDR3 is 15 amino acids long. CDR3 in amino acids: CASSQGMALRTEAFL. The CDR3 DNA follows: TGTGCCAGCAGCCAAGGCATGGCGCTGAGGACTGAAGCTTTCCTT.

The J gene is TRBJ1-5, the V gene TRBV19; D is unresolved. This CDR3 spans 17 amino acids. Germline CDR1 and CDR2: LNHDA and SQIVND (reference sequence). The ends were cut back, 2 bases at V and 4 bases at J, with 18 bases in the middle. The chain's CDR3 is CASSIPAARWANQPQHF. Written as DNA, the CDR3 is TGTGCCAGTAGTATACCCGCGGCCCGGTGGGCTAATCAGCCCCAGCATTTT.

V is TRBV12-3 or TRBV12-4 and J is TRBJ2-5; D perhaps matches TRBD1 (6 bases). The CDR3 sequence is 14 residues long. V shed 3 bases and J shed 3 bases, with 11 bases lying between them. The CDR3 nucleotides read TGTGCCAGCAGTTTTATCTCAGGGGAAGAGACCCAGTACTTC. Its translation: CASSFISGEETQYF.

This clonotype was observed many times. The V call is TRBV27, the J call TRBJ1-1; D possibly corresponds to TRBD1 (5 bases). CDR1 is MNHEY, CDR2 SMNVEV, per germline (reference sequence). Trimming stripped 5 bases from V and 0 bases from J, with 22 bases between. The CDR3 sequence is 18 residues long. Here the CDR3 DNA reads TGTGCCAGCAGTCCCCAGGGCCTTGTGGAGCAAATGAACACTGAAGCTTTCTTT. This sequence encodes CASSPQGLVEQMNTEAFF.

This clonotype has a handful of counts. This chain connects TRBV14 to TRBJ1-2; D perhaps matches TRBD1 (6 bases). V dropped 4 bases and J dropped 4 bases, with 10 bases sitting between them. The CDR3 spans 13 residues. Looked up from germline, CDR1 is SGHDN and CDR2 is FVKESK. The CDR3 DNA follows: TGTGCCAGCAGCCCCTGGGACACCTATGGCTACACCTTC. This codes for CASSPWDTYGYTF. The variable domain in full, completed from reference TRBV14 and TRBJ1-2, reads EAGVTQFPSHSVIEKGQTVTLRCDPISGHDNLYWYRRVMGKEIKFLLHFVKESKQDESGMPNNRFLAERTGGTYSTLKVQPAELEDSGVYFCASSPWDTYGYTFGSGTRLTVV.

The chain has TRBV7-2 and TRBJ2-7; 8 bases align to TRBD2. The V and J ends lost 1 base and 0 bases, in that order; junction bases with no gene match: 8. Germline CDR1 SGHTA, CDR2 FQGNSA. This CDR3 spans 17 amino acids. The CDR3 sequence: CASSLGPKRGFSYEQYF. CDR3 in DNA: TGTGCCAGCAGCTTAGGGCCCAAGCGGGGGTTCTCCTACGAGCAGTACTTC.

This clonotype was seen at least ten times. The chain carries TRBV25-1 and TRBJ2-7; no firm D call. This CDR3 is 14 amino acids long. V lost 1 base and J lost 6, with 13 bases in between. The germline V gene encodes CDR1 MGHDK and CDR2 SYGVNS. The CDR3 region has the DNA TGTGCCAGCAGTGAATCGAACGGGCAGAGCGAGCAGTACTTC. It encodes CASSESNGQSEQYF.

Ten or more counts support this clonotype. CDR3 sequence reads: CASSYSQAHTGELFF. The CDR3 coding sequence is TGTGCCAGCAGTTATTCACAGGCGCACACCGGGGAGCTGTTTTTT. This chain connects TRBV6-5 to TRBJ2-2; D is possibly TRBD1 (5 bases). Per the germline V gene, CDR1 is MNHEY and CDR2 is SVGAGI. The V and J ends lost 3 bases and 3 bases respectively, with 11 bases between them. This CDR3 is 15 amino acids long.

This clonotype appeared many times. CDR3 sequence: CASSPGPQGAIEAFF. DNA of the CDR3: TGTGCCAGTAGTCCGGGGCCCCAGGGGGCCATTGAAGCTTTCTTT. This chain links TRBV19 with TRBJ1-1; 8 bases align to TRBD1. The CDR3 runs 15 residues. Germline CDR1 and CDR2: LNHDA and SQIVND (reference sequence). The trim removed 5 bases at V and 7 bases at J, leaving 12 bases unmatched.

The chain joins TRBV12-3 or TRBV12-4 to TRBJ2-7; TRBD2 aligns across 8 bases. The CDR3 is 18 amino acids. V lost 0 bases and J lost 6; bases outside the gene matches: 16. The DNA of the CDR3 is TGTGCCAGCAGTTTAGCGCCCTCGGTCGGGGGGGGCAGCGGCGAGCAGTACTTC. It encodes CASSLAPSVGGGSGEQYF.

This clonotype was detected only a few times. The chain couples TRBV19 to TRBJ1-6; perhaps TRBD1 as D (5 bases). CDR3 length: 15 amino acids. Germline CDR1 is LNHDA and CDR2 is SQIVND (reference sequence). V lost 5 bases and J lost 4, with 12 bases in between. The CDR3, as DNA: TGTGCCAGTAGTTCGCCGGGACCTTATAATTCACCCCTCCACTTT. Translated, it gives CASSSPGPYNSPLHF.

This clonotype was counted many times. J is TRBJ1-1 and V is TRBV5-1, with TRBD1 matching over 9 bases. Trimming removed 3 bases from V and 4 bases from J; junction bases left unmatched: 4. Looked up from germline, CDR1 is SGHRS and CDR2 is YFSETQ. The CDR3 is 14 amino acids. The CDR3 sequence: CASSWTGVSTEAFF. Here the CDR3 DNA reads TGCGCCAGCAGCTGGACAGGGGTGAGCACTGAAGCTTTCTTT. Filled out from reference TRBV5-1 and TRBJ1-1, the complete variable domain reads KAGVTQTPRYLIKTRGQQVTLSCSPISGHRSVSWYQQTPGQGLQFLFEYFSETQRNKGNFPGRFSGRQFSNSRSEMNVSTLELGDSALYLCASSWTGVSTEAFFGQGTRLTVV.

This clonotype was seen many times. The chain is built from TRBV2 and TRBJ1-5, with D hard to call. Per the germline V gene, CDR1 is SNHLY and CDR2 is FYNNEI. Trimming shortened V by 0 bases and J by 7 bases, and 7 bases separated the two germline ends. The CDR3 consists of 13 residues. The CDR3 reads CASSEALLQPQHF. CDR3 nucleotides: TGTGCCAGCAGTGAAGCGCTTCTGCAGCCCCAGCATTTT.

This clonotype has a count of ten or more. The gene calls are TRBV28 and TRBJ2-7; D is ambiguous. Germline CDR1 and CDR2: MDHEN and SYDVKM. Trimming shortened V by 2 bases and J by 2 bases, and 7 bases separated the two germline ends. The CDR3 loop spans 13 amino acids. The chain's CDR3 is CASSLLVPYEQYF. The CDR3 region has the DNA TGTGCCAGCAGTTTACTAGTACCCTACGAGCAGTACTTC.

This clonotype occurred many times. The chain employs TRBV12-3 or TRBV12-4 and TRBJ1-2; the match to TRBD1 covers 10 bases. The CDR3 is made up of 15 amino acids. V lost 5 bases and J lost 4; bases outside the gene matches: 7. CDR3 loop: CASSPKGQGLYGYTF. CDR3 nucleotide sequence: TGTGCCAGCAGTCCAAAGGGACAGGGGCTCTATGGCTACACCTTC.

The rearrangement uses TRBV2 and TRBJ2-5; the match to TRBD1 covers 7 bases. Germline assignment: CDR1 SNHLY and CDR2 FYNNEI. V lost 4 bases and J lost 1; bases outside the gene matches: 6. The CDR3 has 15 residues. CDR3 bases: TGTGCCAGCAGTGCGGACAGGAGCGCCCAAGAGACCCAGTACTTC. Its protein is CASSADRSAQETQYF.

The chain carries TRBV29-1 and TRBJ1-1; D unclear. CDR3 size: 12 residues. Germline CDR1 reads SQVTM; CDR2 reads ANQGSEA. With 3 bases removed from V and 1 base from J, the gap between germline ends came to 6 bases. The CDR3 here is CSVDLTNTEAFF. The DNA of the CDR3 is TGCAGCGTTGACTTGACGAACACTGAAGCTTTCTTT. Full variable domain (outside the CDR3, taken from reference TRBV29-1 and TRBJ1-1): SAVISQKPSRDICQRGTSLTIQCQVDSQVTMMFWYRQQPGQSLTLIATANQGSEATYESGFVIDKFPISRPNLTFSTLTVSNMSPEDSSIYLCSVDLTNTEAFFGQGTRLTVV.